This TCR beta chain was recovered during a study of cytomegalovirus exposure and HLA in healthy donors. The method was immunoSEQ multiplex PCR; TCRdb's version includes in-frame clones alone and lacks a portion of them. The profile shows 200,000 to 300,000 clones, roughly 88% of them singletons. Germline V gene data show CDR1 as MGHRA and CDR2 as YSYEKL. The CDR3 covers 15 residues. Trimming cost V 0 bases and J 4 bases, with 12 bases left between them. In regard to this clone: Its antigen is as yet unknown.

Study-wide points: The study recorded 150 to 200 TCR beta chains that were cytomegalovirus-associated. In vitro confirmation showed a few CMV-associated chains to be CMV antigen specific. For most TCR sequences rarity was the rule, although some public TCRs occurred in many donors.

The chain is built from TRBV4-1 and TRBJ1-2; no definite D call. The TCR originated in a woman in her 30s in good health and CMV-seronegative. The specimen sequenced was PBMCs. The chain's CDR3 is CASSQEAGRIYGYTF. CDR3 DNA sequence: TGCGCCAGCAGCCAAGAAGCGGGCAGGATCTATGGCTACACCTTC.